This TCR beta chain originates from a study of Ad26.COV2.S vaccination and SARS-CoV-2 variants. Overall study: Donor got 5x10^10 or 1x10^11 viral particles of Ad26.COV2.S.

Treatment specified: roughly 19 received Ad26.COV2.S at low or high dose, single or two shots; five or six received placebo; per-sample allocation not given. Material that was analyzed had been drawn on day 63 after the first vaccine or placebo injection. The ends were cut back, 5 bases at V and 11 bases at J, with 18 bases in the middle. CDR1 and CDR2 (germline): MGHDK, SYGVNS. The CDR3 is 13 residues long. Here immunoSEQ multiplex PCR was the method, and the copy in TCRdb shows in-frame clones only, minus some. The table records around 380,000 clones, approximately 86% of them present only once. Specimen: peripheral blood, collected in a trial of Ad26.COV2.S vaccine versus placebo. This receptor was identified in a person between 18 and 65 years old who received the Ad26.COV2.S COVID-19 vaccine or a placebo. The chain links TRBV25-1 to TRBJ1-2; D perhaps matches TRBD1 (6 bases). The CDR3 sequence is CASSLRTAVGYTF. The CDR3 DNA is TGTGCCAGCAGTCTTCGGACAGCAGTCGGGTACACCTTC.